This entry describes one T cell receptor (beta chain). Libraries were prepared by immunoSEQ multiplex PCR; TCRdb keeps only in-frame clonotypes and omits some of them. This table has 50,000 to 55,000 clones, roughly nine tenths appearing once. Trimming removed 1 base at V and 3 bases at J, with 10 bases between. The CDR3 is 14 residues long. Germline values: CDR1 MNHEY, CDR2 SMNVEV (reference sequence). The entry originates in a study of control samples from healthy donors and cancer patients. This chain uses TRBV27 with TRBJ2-7; no clear D gene. Sample: PBMCs. The receptor comes from a man in his forties with colorectal cancer. The CDR3: CASSLWAGNYEQYF. The CDR3 DNA follows: TGTGCCAGCAGTTTATGGGCAGGAAACTACGAGCAGTACTTC.